This T cell receptor (beta chain) was recovered during a study of cytomegalovirus exposure and HLA in healthy donors. In germline, CDR1 is MNHNY, CDR2 SVGAGI (reference sequence). Trimming left V 6 bases short and J 5 bases short, with 19 bases between. There are 16 residues in the CDR3. Study outcomes and limitations: A later analysis associated about 18,000 TCR beta sequences with HLA alleles at a 0.05 false discovery rate. Later examination showed HLA-associated TCR beta chains had greater clonal expansion than equally common others.

The PCR ran on 60 Vbeta and 13 Jbeta primers. Under the authors' procedure: Later reanalysis found 80 million or so unique TCR beta chains, roughly 9.9 million of them shared. The repertoire was sequenced with immunoSEQ multiplex PCR; TCRdb's copy has only in-frame clones and lacks some. That table is the source of V, J and clone size, and D and trimming were worked out from the DNA. The data contain tens of thousands of clones, roughly 66% of them seen just once; the ten biggest clones take up about 2.1%. As for this clone: Its antigen is undetermined.

The chain uses TRBV6-6 and TRBJ2-2; TRBD2 might be the D (5 bases). This TCR came from a man aged 25-40 years in good health and CMV-seronegative. The specimen was PBMCs. The CDR3 sequence is CASSGVGSGETGELFF. DNA for the CDR3: TGTGCCAGCAGCGGAGTGGGTTCCGGGGAAACCGGGGAGCTGTTTTTT.